The source of this T cell receptor beta chain is a study of T cells after yellow fever vaccination. Points from the study as a whole: Researchers cautioned that FACS-sorted repertoires could harbor abundant clonotypes contaminating from the bulk population. Reappearance after the booster was observed for most primary-vaccination clones (about 96% CD4, over 70% CD8).

From germline, CDR1 is SGHRS and CDR2 YFSETQ. V dropped 4 bases and J dropped 4 bases, with 11 bases sitting between them. The CDR3 is made up of 13 amino acids. This clonotype was seen only a few times. The antigen is unknown. Via MiXCR, TCRdb re-called the 5' RACE reads, giving one row per CDR3 protein. The sample includes a few hundred thousand distinct CDR3 sequences, over 10% of them seen just once. The starting material was CD4+ T cells sorted from PBMCs, obtained 45 days after the yellow fever booster vaccination. The chain has TRBV5-1 and TRBJ1-2, with a tentative D call TRBD1 (6 bases). This clonotype was sampled from a man aged 25-40 years who received the YFV17D yellow fever vaccine. CDR3 in DNA: TGCGCCAGCAGCCCCGGACAGCTCTATGGCTACACCTTC. Its protein product is CASSPGQLYGYTF.